What follows is one T cell receptor beta chain and its context. No antigen is known for it. The germline CDR1 and CDR2 sequences are MDHEN and SYDVKM. The CDR3 loop spans 10 amino acids. Deletions cut 8 bases from V and 4 bases from J, with 5 bases between. Libraries were prepared by immunoSEQ multiplex PCR; TCRdb keeps only in-frame clonotypes and omits some of them. The sample contains tens of thousands of clones, around nine tenths of which appear only once. These data come from a study of OX40 agonist ivuxolimab in advanced cancers. Study-wide points: Certain nonresponders additionally had low normalized T-cell clonal expansion.

The chain recombines TRBV28 with TRBJ1-2; D remains unclear. This sample comprised CD4+ or CD8+ T cells sorted from blood, obtained in a trial of the OX40 agonist ivuxolimab. This TCR derives from an adult with an advanced solid tumor such as melanoma, head and neck, liver or kidney cancer. The CDR3 region has the DNA TGTGCCAGCGGAGCCTATGGCTACACCTTC. It is translated as CASGAYGYTF.